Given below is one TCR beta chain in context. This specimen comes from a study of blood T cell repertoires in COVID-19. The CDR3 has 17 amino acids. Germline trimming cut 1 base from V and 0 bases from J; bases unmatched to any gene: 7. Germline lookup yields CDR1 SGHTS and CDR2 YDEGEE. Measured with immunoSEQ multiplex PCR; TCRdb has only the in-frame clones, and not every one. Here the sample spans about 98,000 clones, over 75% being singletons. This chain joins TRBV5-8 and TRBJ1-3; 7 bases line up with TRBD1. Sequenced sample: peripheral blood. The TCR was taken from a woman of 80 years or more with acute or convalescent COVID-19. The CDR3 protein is CASSLRQGGSSGNTIYF. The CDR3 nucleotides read TGTGCCAGCAGCTTGCGACAGGGCGGAAGCTCTGGAAACACCATATATTTT.